The 18 T cell receptor beta chains presented below share a single source sample, sequenced in a study of beta chain features in type 1 diabetes (dated by TCRdb to the late 2010s). Library construction relied on the immunoSEQ multiplex PCR assay. The entire amount of isolated RNA was reverse transcribed using the High Capacity cDNA Reverse Transcription Kit, so the sequenced TCRB transcripts were expressed ones. TCRdb's version of the immuneACCESS table is confined to in-frame rearrangements and falls short of the full clone set. An unresolved V gene accounts for under half of the shortfall where checked; the remainder is of unknown origin. Here the sample has roughly 140,000 clones; about 8.1% occur a single time. Together, the top ten hold 0.65% of the sample. The specimen sequenced was central memory CD4+ T cells from blood. The receptors originated from a man aged 18 to 35 in good health.

This clone was seen only a few times. The chain combines TRBV7-9 with TRBJ1-2; tentative D call: TRBD1 (5 bases). This CDR3 region has 14 residues. CDR1 and CDR2 from the germline V gene are SEHNR and FQNEAQ (reference sequence). V lost 1 base to trimming and J lost 4 bases, with 10 bases between them. In DNA, the CDR3 is TGTGCCAGCAGCTTAGGGGGCTTGGGCTATGGCTACACCTTC. Protein sequence: CASSLGGLGYGYTF.

V gene TRBV5-1 combines with J gene TRBJ2-3; D is undetermined. The CDR3 runs 16 residues. V was cut by 5 bases and J by 0 bases, with 16 bases left in between. Per the germline V gene, CDR1 is SGHRS and CDR2 is YFSETQ. Here the CDR3 reads CASRRFPTDSTDTQYF. In DNA, the CDR3 is TGCGCCAGCAGACGTTTTCCTACCGATAGCACAGATACGCAGTATTTT.

The chain recombines TRBV11-2 with TRBJ2-4; TRBD2 aligns across 8 bases. Germline CDR1 is SGHAT and CDR2 is FQNNGV. Trimming removed 5 bases from V and 6 bases from J; junction bases left unmatched: 6. There are 14 residues in the CDR3. The CDR3 protein is CASSPGGTVNIQYF. The CDR3 DNA reads as TGTGCCAGCAGCCCGGGGGGGACGGTAAACATTCAGTACTTC.

Remarks on this clone: A much more abundant neighbour one base away suggests this may be a read error. The chain recombines TRBV5-8 with TRBJ1-2; D is ambiguous. This CDR3 contains 11 residues. V lost 2 bases to trimming and J lost 6 bases, with 5 bases between them. Germline assignment: CDR1 SGHTS and CDR2 YDEGEE. The CDR3 reads CASSLQHGYTF. CDR3 nucleotide sequence: TGTGCCAGCAGCTTACAGCATGGCTACACCTTC. Supplemented by reference TRBV5-8 and TRBJ1-2, the full variable domain reads EAGVTQSPTHLIKTRGQQATLRCSPISGHTSVYWYQQALGLGLQFLLWYDEGEERNRGNFPPRFSGRQFPNYSSELNVNALELEDSALYLCASSLQHGYTFGSGTRLTVV.

V is TRBV2 and J is TRBJ1-1; no clear D. The V and J ends lost 2 bases and 1 base respectively, with 8 bases between them. CDR3 size: 14 residues. Germline lookup yields CDR1 SNHLY and CDR2 FYNNEI. CDR3 nucleotides: TGTGCCAGCAGTGAACGCGGTGGGAACACTGAAGCTTTCTTT. Its protein is CASSERGGNTEAFF.

In nucleotides, the CDR3 is TGTGCCAGTAGGGGGGAAGCGGGGCCCTACAATGAGCAGTTCTTC. Translating it yields CASRGEAGPYNEQFF. The rearrangement links TRBV19 to TRBJ2-1; TRBD2 matches at 7 bases. Per germline, CDR1 LNHDA and CDR2 SQIVND (reference sequence). There are 15 residues in the CDR3. Losses at the gene ends were 6 bases for V and 2 bases for J; bases not matched to a gene: 7.

This clone was detected only a few times. The genes are TRBV10-3 and TRBJ2-1; no firm D call. CDR1 is ENHRY and CDR2 is SYGVKD in the germline V gene. This CDR3 contains 14 residues. Trimming left V 5 bases short and J 0 bases short, with 8 bases between. CDR3 nucleotide sequence: TGTGCCATCAGTCCGCTTAGCTCCTACAATGAGCAGTTCTTC. Protein: CAISPLSSYNEQFF.

A few counts support this clone. The chain uses TRBV18 and TRBJ1-5, with D maybe TRBD1 (5 bases). Per the germline V gene, CDR1 is KGHSH and CDR2 is LQKENI. The V and J ends lost 5 bases and 4 bases respectively, with 21 bases between them. This CDR3 is 17 amino acids long. CDR3 protein: CASSAGQGSAVNQPQHF. CDR3 bases: TGTGCCAGCTCAGCAGGGCAGGGTTCAGCCGTTAATCAGCCCCAGCATTTT.

The chain employs TRBV11-2 and TRBJ2-2; 9 nucleotides match TRBD1. The trim removed 3 bases at V and 5 bases at J, leaving 4 bases unmatched. Germline loops: CDR1 SGHAT, CDR2 FQNNGV. This CDR3 spans 15 amino acids. As DNA, the CDR3 is TGTGCCAGCAGCTTCTTACAGGGGGCAACCGGGGAGCTGTTTTTT. It is translated as CASSFLQGATGELFF.

This chain uses TRBV5-6 with TRBJ1-1; 7 bases line up with TRBD1. This CDR3 spans 18 amino acids. Germline lookup yields CDR1 SGHDT and CDR2 YYEEEE. Trimming took 6 bases from V and 4 from J; bases not matched to a gene: 21. This CDR3 is CASTPAPGQHYRPTEAFF. CDR3 sequence (DNA): TGTGCCAGCACCCCAGCACCGGGACAGCACTATAGACCCACTGAAGCTTTCTTT.

CDR3 nucleotide sequence: TGTGCCAGCAGCGGGAGCGGCGGGGGGGATTCGTACGAGCAGTACTTC. Its protein is CASSGSGGGDSYEQYF. The V and J genes are TRBV7-2 and TRBJ2-7, with 9 bases matching TRBD2. Germline CDR1 and CDR2: SGHTA and FQGNSA. The CDR3 has 16 residues. The junction had 12 bases not matched to a gene; V was cut back by 5 bases and J by 4 bases.

This clone has more than one count but fewer than ten. This sequence is one base from a far larger clone and is likely a read error. V and J are TRBV2 and TRBJ2-3; 7 nucleotides line up with TRBD2. This CDR3 spans 14 amino acids. V was pared by 3 bases and J by 4 bases, with 4 bases of the junction left unmatched. The germline V gene encodes CDR1 SNHLY and CDR2 FYNNEI. The CDR3 DNA reads TGTGCCAGCAGTGAGGGGCTAGCGGCAGATACGCAGTATTTT. This codes for CASSEGLAADTQYF. Using reference TRBV2 and TRBJ2-3 for the parts outside the CDR3, the full variable domain is EPEVTQTPSHQVTQMGQEVILRCVPISNHLYFYWYRQILGQKVEFLVSFYNNEISEKSEIFDDQFSVERPDGSNFTLKIRSTKLEDSAMYFCASSEGLAADTQYFGPGTRLTVL.

The rearrangement links TRBV28 to TRBJ1-4; 10 bases are a match to TRBD1. The trim removed 6 bases at V and 11 bases at J, leaving 9 bases unmatched. The CDR3 loop spans 14 amino acids. CDR1 and CDR2 (germline): MDHEN, SYDVKM. CDR3 residues: CASRTGGKLAKLFF. The CDR3 nucleotides are TGTGCCAGCAGGACAGGGGGCAAGTTGGCGAAACTGTTTTTT.

The chain links TRBV28 to TRBJ2-7, with 10 nucleotides matching TRBD2. The length of the CDR3 is 14 residues. V lost 5 bases and J lost 2; bases outside the gene matches: 3. CDR1 is MDHEN, CDR2 SYDVKM, per germline. The CDR3 DNA is TGTGCCAGCAGTCCTAGCGGGAGTGCCTACGAGCAGTACTTC. This encodes CASSPSGSAYEQYF.

In nucleotides, the CDR3 is TGCGCCAGCAGCTTACTAGCGGGGATTTACAATGAGCAGTTCTTC. Protein sequence: CASSLLAGIYNEQFF. The chain employs TRBV5-1 and TRBJ2-1, with 10 bases identical to TRBD2. V lost 2 bases, J lost 4 bases, and 3 bases stayed unmatched. Germline V gives CDR1 SGHRS, CDR2 YFSETQ. The CDR3 totals 15 residues.

The chain joins TRBV7-8 to TRBJ1-2; 10 nucleotides align to TRBD1. J gave up 4 bases and V 5 bases, and 7 bases lay outside the gene matches. The length of the CDR3 is 15 residues. The V gene's germline CDR1 is SGHVS and CDR2 FQNEAQ. DNA for the CDR3: TGTGCCAGCAGCGAGGGACAGGGGTTCGGCTATGGCTACACCTTC. Its translation is CASSEGQGFGYGYTF.

The chain joins TRBV18 to TRBJ2-5; 11 positions match TRBD1. The last part of the DNA fits TRBJ2-7 better; the J call may be wrong. The CDR3 consists of 13 residues. From germline, CDR1 is KGHSH and CDR2 LQKENI. The CDR3 here is CASSPGQGVEQYF. CDR3 DNA sequence: TGTGCCAGCTCACCGGGACAGGGGGTCGAGCAGTACTTC.

The chain couples TRBV6-6 to TRBJ2-7, with 10 positions matching TRBD1. CDR1 is MNHNY, CDR2 SVGAGI, per germline (reference sequence). This CDR3 is 16 amino acids long. After removal of 5 bases from V and 2 bases from J, the junction contained 9 bases not matched to a gene. DNA for the CDR3: TGTGCCAGCAGTAGCGACTCGGGACAGGGGACCTACGAGCAGTACTTC. This sequence encodes CASSSDSGQGTYEQYF.